This T cell receptor beta chain was sequenced for a study of cytomegalovirus exposure and HLA in healthy donors. Points on this clone: The antigen is unknown.

Regarding the study as a whole: The majority of CMV-associated TCR beta chains were reported as apparently HLA-restricted in a later analysis. High sensitivity and specificity were reportedly achieved when the classifier diagnosed cytomegalovirus status. Common viral pathogens were later found to be apparently linked to several of the most significant clusters.

Donors sampled were nominally healthy, though unrecorded immune exposures were likely. A multiplex PCR was run with 60 Vbeta primers and 13 Jbeta primers. This table comes from immunoSEQ multiplex PCR, and its TCRdb copy is limited to in-frame clones, with some not included. The profile covers about 140,000 clones, with around 85% appearing a single time and 4% to 5% taken by the ten largest. The germline gives CDR1 SGDLS, CDR2 YYNGEE. V shed 0 bases and J shed 5 bases, with 14 bases lying between them. The CDR3 extends over 15 amino acids. This sequence joins TRBV9 and TRBJ2-5; D is unresolved. Input material: PBMCs. The receptor comes from a man in his forties in good health and CMV-seropositive. The CDR3 region has the DNA TGTGCCAGCAGCGTAGGGGTGGCGGCATTGGAGACCCAGTACTTC. This gives the protein CASSVGVAALETQYF.